This is a list of T cell receptor beta chains from one sample in a study of blood T cell repertoires in COVID-19. Here immunoSEQ multiplex PCR was the method, and the copy in TCRdb shows in-frame clones only, minus some. In the table there are a few hundred thousand clones, around nine tenths of which are singletons. The specimen was peripheral blood. The receptors shown here come from a woman aged 25 to 45 with COVID-19, enrolled during active disease. CDR3s include the opening cysteine and the closing phenylalanine or tryptophan. The order of the fields is D gene, clone size, V gene, J gene, CDR3 protein, CDR3 DNA. D genes are given only for firm matches. A row's size may be missing; if present it is once, few, many or a size class.

>.|.|TRBV27|TRBJ1-1
CASSLSGGGTEAFF
TGTGCCAGCAGTTTATCAGGAGGAGGCACTGAAGCTTTCTTT
>.|.|TRBV19|TRBJ1-6
CASRAASSYNSPLHF
TGTGCCAGTAGGGCAGCGAGCTCCTATAATTCACCCCTCCACTTT
>.|.|TRBV19|TRBJ2-7
CASSMASTYEQYF
TGTGCCAGTAGTATGGCTAGCACCTACGAGCAGTACTTC
>.|.|TRBV7-9|TRBJ1-1
CASSPARSAEAFF
TGTGCCAGCAGCCCCGCCCGGTCGGCTGAAGCTTTCTTT
>TRBD1|.|TRBV19|TRBJ1-4
CASSLGTGPNEKLFF
TGTGCCAGTAGTCTTGGGACAGGGCCTAATGAAAAACTGTTTTTT
>.|.|TRBV30|TRBJ2-5
CAWSEGLEEAQYF
TGTGCCTGGAGTGAGGGACTCGAGGAGGCCCAGTACTTC
>.|.|TRBV5-4|TRBJ1-1
CASSRQATLNTEAFF
TGTGCCAGCAGCCGACAGGCTACTTTGAACACTGAAGCTTTCTTT
>TRBD2|.|TRBV11-2|TRBJ2-7
CASSLVRALAGGTYEQYF
TGTGCCAGCAGCTTAGTTCGCGCACTAGCGGGAGGGACCTACGAGCAGTACTTC
>.|once|TRBV11-2|TRBJ1-6
CASSLTRGDSPLHF
TGTGCCAGCAGCCTGACTAGAGGGGATTCACCCCTCCACTTT
>TRBD2|.|TRBV6-1|TRBJ2-3
CASSDMIAGGTTDTQYF
TGTGCCAGCAGTGACATGATAGCGGGAGGAACCACAGATACGCAGTATTTT
>.|.|TRBV7-8|TRBJ2-1
CASSPEGVAFNEQFF
TGTGCCAGCAGCCCAGAGGGAGTAGCATTCAATGAGCAGTTCTTC
>TRBD1|.|TRBV11-2|TRBJ2-5
CASSSLSRQGVQETQYF
TGTGCCAGCAGCTCCCTCTCCCGACAGGGGGTCCAAGAGACCCAGTACTTC
>TRBD1|few|TRBV2|TRBJ2-7
CASSTGVDEQYF
TGTGCCAGTTCGACAGGGGTCGACGAGCAGTACTTC
>TRBD2|.|TRBV7-9|TRBJ2-1
CASSAGLAGLPNEQFF
TGTGCCAGCAGCGCAGGACTAGCGGGGCTGCCTAATGAGCAGTTCTTC
>TRBD2|.|TRBV30|TRBJ2-7
CASSGGIYEQYF
TGTGCCTCCTCGGGGGGGATCTACGAGCAGTACTTC
>.|.|TRBV24-1|TRBJ2-1
CATSDTRQSNEQFF
TGTGCCACCAGTGATACCCGACAGTCCAATGAGCAGTTCTTC
>TRBD1|.|TRBV9|TRBJ2-1
CASSVTGSGEQFF
TGTGCCAGCAGCGTGACAGGGAGTGGTGAGCAGTTCTTC
>.|.|TRBV27|TRBJ1-4
CASSLSIEGVGRSEKLFF
TGTGCCAGCAGTTTATCGATAGAGGGAGTAGGACGGTCTGAAAAACTGTTTTTT
>TRBD1|.|TRBV2|TRBJ2-6
CASSLQGVTSGANVLTF
TGTGCCAGCAGTCTACAGGGGGTGACTTCTGGGGCCAACGTCCTGACTTTC
>TRBD1|once|TRBV5-1|TRBJ2-7
CASSLGQGDKSEQYF
TGCGCCAGCAGCTTGGGACAGGGGGATAAGTCCGAGCAGTACTTC
>.|.|TRBV6-5|TRBJ1-6
CASIYRVESPLHF
TGTGCCAGCATCTACAGGGTGGAGTCACCCCTCCACTTT
>TRBD2|.|TRBV7-7|TRBJ2-1
CASSLAPGVGGRGYNEQFF
TGTGCTAGCAGCTTAGCCCCCGGGGTCGGCGGGAGAGGGTACAATGAGCAGTTCTTC
>.|.|TRBV5-1|TRBJ2-3
CASSLGWAMADTQYF
TGCGCCAGCAGCTTGGGTTGGGCGATGGCAGATACGCAGTATTTT
>.|.|TRBV28|TRBJ1-4
CASSSRRGGYEKLFF
TGTGCCAGCAGTTCTAGGAGGGGGGGCTATGAAAAACTGTTTTTT
>TRBD2|.|TRBV6-2/TRBV6-3|TRBJ2-5
CASSLLAGQQETQYF
TGTGCCAGCAGCCTACTAGCGGGGCAACAAGAGACCCAGTACTTC
>.|.|TRBV10-3|TRBJ1-1
CAISVMRTEAFF
TGTGCCATCAGCGTTATGCGGACTGAAGCTTTCTTT
>TRBD1|.|TRBV3-1/TRBV3-2|TRBJ2-3
CASSQVGTGCTDTQYF
TGTGCCAGCAGCCAAGTGGGGACAGGCTGCACAGATACGCAGTATTTT
>.|.|TRBV7-6|TRBJ2-6
CASSFDSAGANVLTF
TGTGCCAGCAGCTTTGACAGTGCTGGGGCCAACGTCCTGACTTTC
>.|.|TRBV10-2|TRBJ2-1
CASSENRQAEQFF
TGCGCCAGCAGTGAAAATAGACAGGCTGAGCAGTTCTTC
>.|.|TRBV9|TRBJ2-3
CASSPRERTDTQYF
TGTGCCAGCAGCCCCCGGGAGCGCACAGATACGCAGTATTTT
>TRBD1|once|TRBV30|TRBJ1-2
CAWSGGQGYGYTF
TGTGCCTGGAGTGGGGGACAGGGCTATGGCTACACCTTC
>.|few|TRBV3-1/TRBV3-2|TRBJ1-2
CASSQGREHGYTF
TGTGCCAGCAGCCAAGGTCGGGAACATGGCTACACCTTC
>.|.|TRBV6-2/TRBV6-3|TRBJ1-5
CASSDPGGLQPQHF
TGTGCCAGCAGTGACCCCGGGGGTCTGCAGCCCCAGCATTTT
>TRBD1|.|TRBV28|TRBJ1-5
CASVVQGGNQPQHF
TGTGCCAGCGTGGTACAGGGGGGGAATCAGCCCCAGCATTTT
>.|.|TRBV3-1/TRBV3-2|TRBJ1-2
CASSQEGAWYGYTF
TGTGCCAGCAGCCAAGAGGGAGCTTGGTATGGCTACACCTTC
>TRBD1|.|TRBV5-5|TRBJ2-2
CASSQRQGAGTGELFF
TGTGCCAGCAGCCAAAGACAGGGGGCGGGGACCGGGGAGCTGTTTTTT
>TRBD2|.|TRBV11-2|TRBJ2-1
CASSLGGGSGNEQFF
TGTGCCAGCAGCTTAGGGGGAGGGAGCGGTAATGAGCAGTTCTTC
>.|few|TRBV2|TRBJ1-5
CASSEANSNQPQHF
TGTGCCAGCAGTGAAGCTAATAGCAATCAGCCCCAGCATTTT
>.|once|TRBV27|TRBJ1-6
CASSLTPGINSPLHF
TGTGCCAGCAGTTTAACACCGGGAATAAATTCACCCCTCCACTTT
>TRBD2|once|TRBV2|TRBJ2-7
CASSESASGSTYEQYF
TGTGCCAGCAGTGAAAGCGCTAGCGGGAGTACTTACGAGCAGTACTTC
>TRBD1|.|TRBV28|TRBJ1-4
CASSLISRGRANEKLFF
TGTGCCAGCAGTTTGATTTCTAGGGGGCGGGCTAATGAAAAACTGTTTTTT
>.|.|TRBV4-2|TRBJ1-2
CASSQDMRYGYTF
TGTGCCAGCAGCCAAGATATGAGATATGGCTACACCTTC
>.|.|TRBV2|TRBJ2-1
CASTGGLGGLYNEQFF
TGTGCCAGCACGGGAGGTTTGGGGGGGCTTTACAATGAGCAGTTCTTC
>.|.|TRBV27|TRBJ2-6
CASSLYSGANVLTF
TGTGCCAGCAGTTTATACTCGGGGGCCAACGTCCTGACTTTC